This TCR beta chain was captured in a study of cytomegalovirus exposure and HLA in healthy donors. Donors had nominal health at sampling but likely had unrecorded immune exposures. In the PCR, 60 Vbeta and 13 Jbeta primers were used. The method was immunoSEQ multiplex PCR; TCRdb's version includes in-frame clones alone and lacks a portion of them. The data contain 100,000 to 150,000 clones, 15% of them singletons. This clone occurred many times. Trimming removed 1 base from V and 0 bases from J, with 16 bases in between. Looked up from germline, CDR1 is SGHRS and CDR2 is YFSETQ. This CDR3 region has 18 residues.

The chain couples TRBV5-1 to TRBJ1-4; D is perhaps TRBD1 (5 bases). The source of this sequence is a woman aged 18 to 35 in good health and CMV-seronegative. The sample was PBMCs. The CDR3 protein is CASSLSGRQGATNEKLFF. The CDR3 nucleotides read TGCGCCAGCAGCTTGTCGGGTAGGCAGGGTGCAACTAATGAAAAACTGTTTTTT.